This T cell receptor (beta chain) was observed in a study of beta chain features in type 1 diabetes. Study-wide context: Patients did not differ from healthy donors in age, gender or cell yield. Study-wide points: Junctions at VDJ sites from type 1 diabetes patients had fewer insertions and more deletions. Shortening that was moderate but significant affected the TCRB CDR3s of Type 1 diabetes patients in all four CD4+ subsets.

From germline, CDR1 is SGHTA and CDR2 FQGNSA. Losses at the gene ends were 4 bases for V and 6 bases for J; bases not matched to a gene: 17. There are 17 residues in the CDR3. Reverse transcription of all isolated RNA meant that expressed TCRB transcripts were sequenced. This table comes from immunoSEQ multiplex PCR, and its TCRdb copy is limited to in-frame clones, with some not included. The sample yields 300,000 or so clones, approximately 15% seen once. Of note for this clone: Its antigen is as yet unknown.

Material: naive CD4+ T cells from blood. V usage is TRBV7-2 and J usage is TRBJ1-2, with 7 nucleotides matching TRBD1. This clonotype originated in a woman between 18 and 30 years old with type 1 diabetes. CDR3 region: CASSSRPPTGSQDGYTF. The DNA of the CDR3 is TGTGCCAGCAGCTCCCGCCCCCCGACAGGGTCACAGGATGGCTACACCTTC.